The 8 T cell receptor beta chains reported below all come from one sample, sequenced in a study of cytomegalovirus exposure and HLA in healthy donors. PCR was performed using 60 Vbeta and 13 Jbeta primers. Here immunoSEQ multiplex PCR was the method, and the copy in TCRdb shows in-frame clones only, minus some. The profile shows about 170,000 clones, roughly 81% of them singletons. The specimen was PBMCs. The receptors shown here come from a man aged 30 to 45 in good health and CMV-seropositive.

The chain uses TRBV21-1 and TRBJ1-1. TRBV21-1 is given as a pseudogene. The CDR3 consists of 18 residues. CDR3 DNA sequence: TGTGCCAGCAGCTTTCCAGCCGGGGGGGGGCTAGGAAACACTGAAGCTTTCTTT. Translation: CASSFPAGGGLGNTEAFF.

Details on this clone: This same CDR3 is encoded by further DNA sequences in the sample. The chain joins TRBV9 to TRBJ2-1, with 7 positions matching TRBD2. The germline CDR1 and CDR2 sequences are SGDLS and YYNGEE. The CDR3 length is 15 residues. V was pared by 3 bases and J by 4 bases, with 7 bases of the junction left unmatched. Written as DNA, the CDR3 is TGTGCCAGCAGCGGTAGCGGGTCCTCTTACAATGAGCAGTTCTTC. This gives the protein CASSGSGSSYNEQFF. The complete variable domain, with remaining parts taken from reference TRBV9 and TRBJ2-1, reads DSGVTQTPKHLITATGQRVTLRCSPRSGDLSVYWYQQSLDQGLQFLIQYYNGEERAKGNILERFSAQQFPDLHSELNLSSLELGDSALYFCASSGSGSSYNEQFFGPGTRLTVL.

This clone has a single count. The gene calls are TRBV27 and TRBJ2-1, with 8 bases lining up with TRBD2. The CDR3 sequence is 15 residues long. V was clipped by 3 bases and J by 5 bases; unmatched bases: 6. Per the germline V gene, CDR1 is MNHEY and CDR2 is SMNVEV (reference sequence). This CDR3 is CASSFPSGGHNEQFF. CDR3 nucleotides: TGTGCCAGCAGTTTCCCCTCGGGAGGGCACAATGAGCAGTTCTTC.

In regard to this clone: One end of the junction does not line up with germline, which may come from a read error. CDR3 bases: TGTGCTAGCAGCTTAGGGAGGGGAAACAATGAGCAGTTCTTC. Protein: CASSLGRGNNEQFF. V usage is TRBV7-7 and J usage is TRBJ2-1, with 7 positions matching TRBD2. In germline, CDR1 is SSHAT, CDR2 FNYEAQ (reference sequence). The CDR3 consists of 14 residues.

The chain carries TRBV7-8 and TRBJ2-1; TRBD2 agrees at 8 bases. The CDR3 is made up of 17 amino acids. V lost 5 bases and J lost 1; bases outside the gene matches: 10. Germline lookup yields CDR1 SGHVS and CDR2 FQNEAQ. The CDR3 is CASSPARIAGSYNEQFF. Here the CDR3 DNA reads TGTGCCAGCAGCCCAGCCAGGATAGCGGGATCCTACAATGAGCAGTTCTTC.

This clone was picked up a small number of times. J is TRBJ1-4 and V is TRBV29-1; no reliable D call. The germline V gene encodes CDR1 SQVTM and CDR2 ANQGSEA. The V and J ends lost 7 bases and 1 base respectively, with 10 bases between them. The CDR3 runs to 13 residues. Here the CDR3 reads CSGLGGTNEKLFF. In DNA form, the CDR3 reads TGCAGCGGACTAGGAGGAACTAATGAAAAACTGTTTTTT.

This chain uses TRBV13 with TRBJ1-5, with D maybe TRBD1 (6 bases). The CDR3 loop spans 16 amino acids. Germline-derived CDR1 and CDR2 are PRHDT and FYEKMQ (reference sequence). Trimming removed 4 bases at V and 3 bases at J, with 16 bases between. The CDR3 DNA reads as TGTGCCAGCAGCTGGGGGGGGCGCCGGGCCAATCAGCCCCAGCATTTT. Encoded protein: CASSWGGRRANQPQHF.

The V call is TRBV5-3, the J call TRBJ1-2; D is perhaps TRBD1 (6 bases). TRBV5-3 is an ORF, with its function uncertain. The CDR3 runs to 15 residues. Trimming stripped 5 bases from V and 1 base from J, with 15 bases between. CDR3 sequence (DNA): TGTGCCAGAAGGTGGGGGGGGGCTGTTAACTATGGCTACACCTTC. Protein sequence: CARRWGGAVNYGYTF.